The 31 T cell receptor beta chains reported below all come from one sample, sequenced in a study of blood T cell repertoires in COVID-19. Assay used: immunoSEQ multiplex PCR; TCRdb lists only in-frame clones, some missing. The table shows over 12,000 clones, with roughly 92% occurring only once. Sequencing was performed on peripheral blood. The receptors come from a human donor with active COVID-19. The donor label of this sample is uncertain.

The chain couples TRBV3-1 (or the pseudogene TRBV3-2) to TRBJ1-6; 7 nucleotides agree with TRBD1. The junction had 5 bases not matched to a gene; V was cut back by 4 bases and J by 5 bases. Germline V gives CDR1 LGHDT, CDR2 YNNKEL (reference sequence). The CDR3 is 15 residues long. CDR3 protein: CASSRTDRDNSPLHF. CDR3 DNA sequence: TGTGCCAGCAGCCGAACCGACAGGGATAATTCACCCCTCCACTTT.

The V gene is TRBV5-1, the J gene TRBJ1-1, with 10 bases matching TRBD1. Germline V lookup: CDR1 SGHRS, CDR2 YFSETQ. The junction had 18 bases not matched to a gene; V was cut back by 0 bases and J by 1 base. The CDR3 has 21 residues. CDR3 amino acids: CASSLEISVVGQGGRNTEAFF. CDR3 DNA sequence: TGCGCCAGCAGCTTGGAAATATCGGTGGTCGGACAGGGGGGAAGGAACACTGAAGCTTTCTTT.

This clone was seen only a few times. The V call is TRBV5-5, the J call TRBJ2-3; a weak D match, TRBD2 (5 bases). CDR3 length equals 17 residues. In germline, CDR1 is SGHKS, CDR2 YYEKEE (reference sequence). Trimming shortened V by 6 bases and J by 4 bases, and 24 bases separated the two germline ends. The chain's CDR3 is CASTGLRPRTGADTQYF. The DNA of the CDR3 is TGTGCCAGCACTGGGTTGCGACCGCGGACTGGCGCAGATACGCAGTATTTT.

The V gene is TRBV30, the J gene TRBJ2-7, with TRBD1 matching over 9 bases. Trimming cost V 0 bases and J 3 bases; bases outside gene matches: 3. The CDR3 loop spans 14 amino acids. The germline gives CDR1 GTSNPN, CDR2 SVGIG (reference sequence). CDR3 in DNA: TGTGCCTGGAGTGTTCCGGGACAGGGCTACGAGCAGTACTTC. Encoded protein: CAWSVPGQGYEQYF.

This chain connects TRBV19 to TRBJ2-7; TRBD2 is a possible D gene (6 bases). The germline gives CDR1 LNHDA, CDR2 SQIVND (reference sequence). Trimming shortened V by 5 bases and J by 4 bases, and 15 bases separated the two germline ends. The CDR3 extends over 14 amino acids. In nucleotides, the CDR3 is TGTGCCAGTAGTGAGATAGGGACTCCATACGAGCAGTACTTC. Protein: CASSEIGTPYEQYF.

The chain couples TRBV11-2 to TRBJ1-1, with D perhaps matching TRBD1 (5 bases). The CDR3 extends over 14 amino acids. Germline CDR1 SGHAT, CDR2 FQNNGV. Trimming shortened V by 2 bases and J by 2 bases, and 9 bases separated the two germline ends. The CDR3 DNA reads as TGTGCCAGCAGCTTAAGTGGACAAAACACTGAAGCTTTCTTT. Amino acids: CASSLSGQNTEAFF. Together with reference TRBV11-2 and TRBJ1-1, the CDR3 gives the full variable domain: EAGVAQSPRYKIIEKRQSVAFWCNPISGHATLYWYQQILGQGPKLLIQFQNNGVVDDSQLPKDRFSAERLKGVDSTLKIQPAKLEDSAVYLCASSLSGQNTEAFFGQGTRLTVV.

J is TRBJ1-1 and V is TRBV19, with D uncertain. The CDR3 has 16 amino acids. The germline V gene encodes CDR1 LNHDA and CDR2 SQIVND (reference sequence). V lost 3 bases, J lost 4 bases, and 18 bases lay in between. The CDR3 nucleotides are TGTGCCAGTAGTATCCGTCTGGCGGGGTTGAGCACTGAAGCTTTCTTT. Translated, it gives CASSIRLAGLSTEAFF.

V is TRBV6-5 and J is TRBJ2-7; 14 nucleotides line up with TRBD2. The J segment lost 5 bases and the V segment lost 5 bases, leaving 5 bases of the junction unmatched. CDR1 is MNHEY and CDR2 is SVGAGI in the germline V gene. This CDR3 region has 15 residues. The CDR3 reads CASSKKGLAGDEQYF. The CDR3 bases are TGTGCCAGCAGTAAGAAGGGACTAGCGGGGGACGAGCAGTACTTC.

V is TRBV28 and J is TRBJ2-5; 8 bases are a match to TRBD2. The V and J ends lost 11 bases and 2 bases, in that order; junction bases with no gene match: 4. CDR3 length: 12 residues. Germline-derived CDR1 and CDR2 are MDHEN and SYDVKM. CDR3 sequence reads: CAVLAGQETQYF. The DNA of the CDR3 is TGTGCCGTCCTAGCGGGTCAAGAGACCCAGTACTTC. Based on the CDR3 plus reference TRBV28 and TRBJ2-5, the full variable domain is DVKVTQSSRYLVKRTGEKVFLECVQDMDHENMFWYRQDPGLGLRLIYFSYDVKMKEKGDIPEGYSVSREKKERFSLILESASTNQTSMYLCAVLAGQETQYFGPGTRLLVL.

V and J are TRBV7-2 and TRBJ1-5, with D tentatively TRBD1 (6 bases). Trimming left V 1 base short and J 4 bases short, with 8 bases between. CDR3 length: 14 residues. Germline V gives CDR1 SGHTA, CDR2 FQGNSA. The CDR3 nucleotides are TGTGCCAGCAGCTTAGAGGGGGGGAATCAGCCCCAGCATTTT. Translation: CASSLEGGNQPQHF.

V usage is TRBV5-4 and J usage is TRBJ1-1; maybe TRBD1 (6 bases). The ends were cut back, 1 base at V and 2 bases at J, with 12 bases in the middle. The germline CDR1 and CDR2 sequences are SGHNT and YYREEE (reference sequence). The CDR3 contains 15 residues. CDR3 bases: TGTGCCAGCAGCTTGTTTTCAGGGGTAAACACTGAAGCTTTCTTT. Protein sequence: CASSLFSGVNTEAFF.

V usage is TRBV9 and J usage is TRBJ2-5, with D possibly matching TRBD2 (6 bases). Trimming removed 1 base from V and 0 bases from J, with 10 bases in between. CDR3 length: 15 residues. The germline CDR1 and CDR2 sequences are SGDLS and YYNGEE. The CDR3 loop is CASSVRGTDQETQYF. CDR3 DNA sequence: TGTGCCAGCAGCGTACGGGGGACGGACCAAGAGACCCAGTACTTC.

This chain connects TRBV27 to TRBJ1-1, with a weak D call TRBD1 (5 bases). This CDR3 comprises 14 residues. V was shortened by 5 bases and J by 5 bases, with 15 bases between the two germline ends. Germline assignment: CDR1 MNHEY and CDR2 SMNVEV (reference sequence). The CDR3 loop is CASSLRDPRTEAFF. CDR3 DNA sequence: TGTGCCAGCAGTCTGCGGGACCCGCGGACTGAAGCTTTCTTT.

Here the CDR3 reads CAWQRDSQSPLHF. CDR3 coding DNA: TGTGCCTGGCAACGGGACAGTCAGTCACCCCTCCACTTT. This rearrangement joins TRBV30 to TRBJ1-6; 7 bases match TRBD1. The CDR3 extends over 13 amino acids. The V and J ends lost 5 bases and 10 bases, in that order; junction bases with no gene match: 8. Germline assignment: CDR1 GTSNPN and CDR2 SVGIG (reference sequence).

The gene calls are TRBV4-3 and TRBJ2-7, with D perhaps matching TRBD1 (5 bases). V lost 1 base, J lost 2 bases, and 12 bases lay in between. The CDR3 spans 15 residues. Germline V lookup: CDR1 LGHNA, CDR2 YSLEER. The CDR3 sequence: CASSQGRVATYEQYF. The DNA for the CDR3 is TGCGCCAGCAGCCAAGGCAGGGTCGCCACCTACGAGCAGTACTTC.

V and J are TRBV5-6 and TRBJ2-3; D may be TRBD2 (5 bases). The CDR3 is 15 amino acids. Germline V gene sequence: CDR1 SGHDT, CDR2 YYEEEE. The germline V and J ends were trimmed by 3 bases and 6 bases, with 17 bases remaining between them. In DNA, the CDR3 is TGTGCCAGCAGCTCCGGACTTAGGTCCGGGGATACGCAGTATTTT. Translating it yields CASSSGLRSGDTQYF.

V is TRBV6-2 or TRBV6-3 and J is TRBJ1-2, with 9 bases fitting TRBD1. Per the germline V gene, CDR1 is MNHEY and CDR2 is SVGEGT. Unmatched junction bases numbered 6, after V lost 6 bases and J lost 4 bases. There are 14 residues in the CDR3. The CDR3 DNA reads TGTGCCAGCAGCCGGGACAGGGTTACCTATGGCTACACCTTC. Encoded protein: CASSRDRVTYGYTF.

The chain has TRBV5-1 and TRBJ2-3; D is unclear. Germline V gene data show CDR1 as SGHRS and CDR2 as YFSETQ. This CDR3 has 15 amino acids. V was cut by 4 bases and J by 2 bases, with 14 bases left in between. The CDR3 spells CASSPLAVYTDTQYF. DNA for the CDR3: TGCGCCAGCAGCCCCCTCGCTGTCTACACAGATACGCAGTATTTT.

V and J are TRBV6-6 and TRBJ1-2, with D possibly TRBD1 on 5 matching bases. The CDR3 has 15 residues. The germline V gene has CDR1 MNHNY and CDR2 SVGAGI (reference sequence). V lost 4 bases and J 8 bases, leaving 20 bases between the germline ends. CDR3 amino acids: CASSSSTPGEGGYTF. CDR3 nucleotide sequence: TGTGCCAGCAGTTCATCGACGCCGGGGGAAGGCGGCTACACCTTC.

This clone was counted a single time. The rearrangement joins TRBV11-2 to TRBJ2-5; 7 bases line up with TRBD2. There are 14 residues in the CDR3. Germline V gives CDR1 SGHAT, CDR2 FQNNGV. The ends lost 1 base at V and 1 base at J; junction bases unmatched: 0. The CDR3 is CASSLAGGQETQYF. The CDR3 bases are TGTGCCAGCAGCTTAGCGGGGGGCCAAGAGACCCAGTACTTC.

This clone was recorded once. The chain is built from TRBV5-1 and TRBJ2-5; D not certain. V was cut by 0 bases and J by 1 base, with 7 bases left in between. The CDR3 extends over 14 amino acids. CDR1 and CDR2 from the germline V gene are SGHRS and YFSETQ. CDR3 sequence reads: CASSLVGIQETQYF. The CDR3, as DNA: TGCGCCAGCAGCTTGGTCGGTATCCAAGAGACCCAGTACTTC. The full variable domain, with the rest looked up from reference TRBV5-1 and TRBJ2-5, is KAGVTQTPRYLIKTRGQQVTLSCSPISGHRSVSWYQQTPGQGLQFLFEYFSETQRNKGNFPGRFSGRQFSNSRSEMNVSTLELGDSALYLCASSLVGIQETQYFGPGTRLLVL.

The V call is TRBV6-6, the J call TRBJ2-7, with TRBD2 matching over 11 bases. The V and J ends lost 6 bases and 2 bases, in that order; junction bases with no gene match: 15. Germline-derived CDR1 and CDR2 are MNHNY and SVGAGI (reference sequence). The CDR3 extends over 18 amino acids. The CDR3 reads CASSREIPTSGSPYEQYF. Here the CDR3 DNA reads TGTGCCAGCAGCCGAGAAATCCCAACTAGCGGGAGTCCCTACGAGCAGTACTTC.

The CDR3 reads CASSQDRLAGADTQYF. The CDR3 DNA reads TGTGCCAGCAGCCAAGATAGGCTAGCGGGAGCAGATACGCAGTATTTT. The chain has TRBV3-1 (or the pseudogene TRBV3-2) and TRBJ2-3; TRBD2 matches 10 bases. Trimming cost V 0 bases and J 4 bases; bases outside gene matches: 4. The CDR3 spans 16 residues. The germline CDR1 and CDR2 sequences are LGHDT and YNNKEL (reference sequence).

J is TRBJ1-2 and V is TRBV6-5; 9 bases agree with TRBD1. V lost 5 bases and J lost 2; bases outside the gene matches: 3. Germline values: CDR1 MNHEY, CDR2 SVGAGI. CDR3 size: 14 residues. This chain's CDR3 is CASSTGTGNYGYTF. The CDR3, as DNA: TGTGCCAGCAGTACCGGGACAGGGAACTATGGCTACACCTTC.

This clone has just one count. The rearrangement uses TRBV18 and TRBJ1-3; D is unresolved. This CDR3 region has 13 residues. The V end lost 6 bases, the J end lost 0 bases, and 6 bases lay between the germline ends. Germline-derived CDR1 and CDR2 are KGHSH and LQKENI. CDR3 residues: CASSQDSGNTIYF. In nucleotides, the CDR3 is TGTGCCAGCTCCCAGGACTCTGGAAACACCATATATTTT.

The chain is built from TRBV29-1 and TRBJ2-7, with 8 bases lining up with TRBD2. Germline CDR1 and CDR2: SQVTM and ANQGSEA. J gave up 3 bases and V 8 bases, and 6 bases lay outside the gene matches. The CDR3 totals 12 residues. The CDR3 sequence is CSFGGGNYEQYF. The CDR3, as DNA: TGCAGCTTCGGGGGGGGCAACTACGAGCAGTACTTC.

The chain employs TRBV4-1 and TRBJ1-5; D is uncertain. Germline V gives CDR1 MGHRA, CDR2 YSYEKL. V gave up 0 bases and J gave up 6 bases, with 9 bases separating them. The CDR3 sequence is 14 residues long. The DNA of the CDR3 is TGCGCCAGCAGCCAAGATGCGGGGAGTCAGCCCCAGCATTTT. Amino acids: CASSQDAGSQPQHF.

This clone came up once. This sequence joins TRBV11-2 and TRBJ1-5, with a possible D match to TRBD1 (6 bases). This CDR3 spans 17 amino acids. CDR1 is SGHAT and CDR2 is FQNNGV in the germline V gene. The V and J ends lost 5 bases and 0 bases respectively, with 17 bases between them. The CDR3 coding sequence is TGTGCCAGCAGCCCAGGTGTGGGACAAATTAGCAATCAGCCCCAGCATTTT. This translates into CASSPGVGQISNQPQHF.

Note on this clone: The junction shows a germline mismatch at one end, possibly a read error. The CDR3 sequence is CASSNLADNEQFF. CDR3 coding DNA: TGTGCTAGCAGCAATCTAGCGGACAATGAGCAGTTCTTC. The chain combines TRBV7-7 with TRBJ2-1; 7 bases are a match to TRBD2. The CDR3 covers 13 residues. Germline CDR1 and CDR2: SSHAT and FNYEAQ (reference sequence).

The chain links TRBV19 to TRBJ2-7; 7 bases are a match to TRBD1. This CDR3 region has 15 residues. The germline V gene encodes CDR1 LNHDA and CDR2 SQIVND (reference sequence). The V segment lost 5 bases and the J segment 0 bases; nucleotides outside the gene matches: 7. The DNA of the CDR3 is TGTGCCAGTAGTCCAGGGGGTGCGAGCTCCTACGAGCAGTACTTC. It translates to CASSPGGASSYEQYF.

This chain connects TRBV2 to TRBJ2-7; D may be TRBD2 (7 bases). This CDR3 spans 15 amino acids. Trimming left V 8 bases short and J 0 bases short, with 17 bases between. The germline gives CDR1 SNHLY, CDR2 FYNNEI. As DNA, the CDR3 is TGTGCCAGCGGGGAGGGGGGGAGCCTCTCCTACGAGCAGTACTTC. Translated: CASGEGGSLSYEQYF.